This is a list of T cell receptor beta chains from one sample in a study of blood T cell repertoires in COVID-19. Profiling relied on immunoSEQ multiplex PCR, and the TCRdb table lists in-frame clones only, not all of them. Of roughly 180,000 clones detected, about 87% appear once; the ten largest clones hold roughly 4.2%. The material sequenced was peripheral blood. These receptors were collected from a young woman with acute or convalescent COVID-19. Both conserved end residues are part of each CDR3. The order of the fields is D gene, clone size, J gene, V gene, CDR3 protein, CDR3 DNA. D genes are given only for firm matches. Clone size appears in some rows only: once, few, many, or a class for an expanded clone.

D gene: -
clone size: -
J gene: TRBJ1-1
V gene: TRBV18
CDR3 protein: CASSPTTRQVVSEAFF
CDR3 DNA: TGTGCCAGCTCACCAACTACCCGACAGGTAGTTTCTGAAGCTTTCTTT

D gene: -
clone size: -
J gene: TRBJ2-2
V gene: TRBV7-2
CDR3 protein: CASSLFHDTNTGELFF
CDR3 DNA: TGTGCCAGCAGCTTATTCCACGACACGAACACCGGGGAGCTGTTTTTT

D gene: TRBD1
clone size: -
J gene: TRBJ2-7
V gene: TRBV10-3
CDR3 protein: CAISEYPGQGAYEQYF
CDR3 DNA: TGTGCCATCAGTGAATACCCGGGACAGGGGGCCTACGAGCAGTACTTC

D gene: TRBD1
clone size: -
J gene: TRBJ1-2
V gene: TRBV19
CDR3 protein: CASSNPGDRNF
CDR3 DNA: TGTGCCAGTAGTAATCCCGGGGACAGAAACTTC

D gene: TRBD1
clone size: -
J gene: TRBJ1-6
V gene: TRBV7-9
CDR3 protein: CASSPQGAGNSPLHF
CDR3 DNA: TGTGCCAGCAGCCCTCAGGGGGCAGGGAATTCACCCCTCCACTTT

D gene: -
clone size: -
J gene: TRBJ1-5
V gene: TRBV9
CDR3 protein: CASSVAVNQPQHF
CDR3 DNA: TGTGCCAGCAGCGTAGCTGTAAATCAGCCCCAGCATTTT

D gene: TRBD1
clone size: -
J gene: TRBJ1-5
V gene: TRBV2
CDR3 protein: CASSGTGGHQPQHF
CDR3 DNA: TGTGCCAGCAGTGGGACAGGGGGACATCAGCCCCAGCATTTT

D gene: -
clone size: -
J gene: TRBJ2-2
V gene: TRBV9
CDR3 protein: CASSVDITGELFF
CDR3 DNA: TGTGCCAGCAGCGTAGATATCACCGGGGAGCTGTTTTTT

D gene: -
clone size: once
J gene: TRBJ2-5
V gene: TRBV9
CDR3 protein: CASSPTGTQETQYF
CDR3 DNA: TGTGCCAGCAGCCCGACGGGGACTCAAGAGACCCAGTACTTC

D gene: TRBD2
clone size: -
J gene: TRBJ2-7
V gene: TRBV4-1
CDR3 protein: CASSQGGGRGDEQYF
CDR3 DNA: TGCGCCAGCAGCCAAGGGGGCGGGAGAGGGGACGAGCAGTACTTC

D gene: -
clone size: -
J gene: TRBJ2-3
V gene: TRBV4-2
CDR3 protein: CASRPQGSTDTQYF
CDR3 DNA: TGTGCCAGCAGGCCCCAGGGGTCCACAGATACGCAGTATTTT

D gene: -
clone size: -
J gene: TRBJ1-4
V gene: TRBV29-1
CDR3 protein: CSVGTGEKLFF
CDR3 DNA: TGCAGCGTGGGCACAGGGGAAAAACTGTTTTTT

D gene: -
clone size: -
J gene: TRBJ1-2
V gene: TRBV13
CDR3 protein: CASSPSRRYGYTF
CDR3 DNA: TGTGCCAGCAGCCCGAGCCGTCGCTATGGCTACACCTTC

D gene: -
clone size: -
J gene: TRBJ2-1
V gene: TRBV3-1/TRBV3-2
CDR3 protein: CASSQDGLNNEQFF
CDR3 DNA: TGTGCCAGCAGCCAAGACGGTCTCAACAATGAGCAGTTCTTC

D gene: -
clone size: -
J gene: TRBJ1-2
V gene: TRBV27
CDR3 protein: CASWEGGYGYTF
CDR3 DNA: TGTGCCAGTTGGGAGGGTGGGTATGGCTACACCTTC

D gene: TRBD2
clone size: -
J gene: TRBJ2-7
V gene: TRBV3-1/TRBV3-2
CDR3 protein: CASSPTSGRTSYEQYF
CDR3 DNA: TGTGCCAGCAGCCCAACTAGCGGGAGGACCTCCTACGAGCAGTACTTC

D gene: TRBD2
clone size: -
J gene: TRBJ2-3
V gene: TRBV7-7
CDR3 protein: CASSLGLAGTDTQYF
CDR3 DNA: TGTGCTAGCAGCTTAGGGCTAGCGGGAACAGATACGCAGTATTTT

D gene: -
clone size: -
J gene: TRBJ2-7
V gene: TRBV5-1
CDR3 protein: CASSLARQGHEQYF
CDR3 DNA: TGCGCCAGCAGCTTGGCCCGGCAGGGGCACGAGCAGTACTTC

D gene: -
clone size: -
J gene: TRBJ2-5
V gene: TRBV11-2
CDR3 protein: CASSLGHRGRETQYF
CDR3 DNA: TGTGCCAGCAGCTTAGGTCATCGGGGTCGTGAGACCCAGTACTTC

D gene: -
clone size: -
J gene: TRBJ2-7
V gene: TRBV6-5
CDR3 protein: CASSYTVGAYEQYF
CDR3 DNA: TGTGCCAGCAGTTACACTGTGGGCGCCTACGAGCAGTACTTC

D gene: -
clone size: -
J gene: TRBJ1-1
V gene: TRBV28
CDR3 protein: CASSLQLGRAFF
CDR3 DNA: TGTGCCAGCAGTCTCCAACTCGGGAGGGCTTTCTTT

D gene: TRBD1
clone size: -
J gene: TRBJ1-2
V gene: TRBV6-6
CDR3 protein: CASTPPGTDLYGYTF
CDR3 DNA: TGTGCCAGCACCCCCCCCGGGACAGACCTCTATGGCTACACCTTC

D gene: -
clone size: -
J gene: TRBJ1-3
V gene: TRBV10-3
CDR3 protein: CASTPGLSGNTIYF
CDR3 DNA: TGTGCCTCCACCCCAGGACTTTCTGGAAACACCATATATTTT

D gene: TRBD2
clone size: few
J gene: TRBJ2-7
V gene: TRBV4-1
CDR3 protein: CASSHSRAGASYEQYF
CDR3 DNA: TGCGCCAGCAGCCATAGCAGGGCGGGAGCCTCCTACGAGCAGTACTTC

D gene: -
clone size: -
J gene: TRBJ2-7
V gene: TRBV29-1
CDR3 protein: CSVVIAGGVREQYF
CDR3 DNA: TGCAGCGTTGTTATCGCCGGGGGAGTGCGGGAGCAGTACTTC

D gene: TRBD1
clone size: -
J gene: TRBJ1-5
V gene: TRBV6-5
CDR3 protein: CASRANRGGNQPQHF
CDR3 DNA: TGTGCCAGCAGGGCCAACAGGGGAGGCAATCAGCCCCAGCATTTT

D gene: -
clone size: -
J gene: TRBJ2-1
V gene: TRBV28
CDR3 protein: CASSPLVEQFF
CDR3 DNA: TGTGCCAGCAGCCCCCTAGTGGAGCAGTTCTTC

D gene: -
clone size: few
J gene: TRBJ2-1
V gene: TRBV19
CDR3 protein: CASSTGFYNEQFF
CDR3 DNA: TGTGCCAGTAGTACGGGATTTTACAATGAGCAGTTCTTC

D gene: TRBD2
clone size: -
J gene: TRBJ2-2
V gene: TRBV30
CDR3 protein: CAWSVERTSGANTGELFF
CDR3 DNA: TGTGCCTGGAGTGTAGAAAGGACTAGCGGAGCGAACACCGGGGAGCTGTTTTTT

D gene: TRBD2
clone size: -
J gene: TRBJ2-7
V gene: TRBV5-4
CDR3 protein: CASRSGLAGTYEQYF
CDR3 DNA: TGTGCCAGCAGATCGGGACTAGCGGGGACCTACGAGCAGTACTTC

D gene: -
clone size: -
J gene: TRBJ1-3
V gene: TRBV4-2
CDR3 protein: CASSQDGGRAKLNTIYF
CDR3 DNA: TGTGCCAGCAGCCAAGATGGGGGCAGGGCCAAGCTAAACACCATATATTTT

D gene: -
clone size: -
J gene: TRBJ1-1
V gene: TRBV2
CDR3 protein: CASSALRGGINTEAFF
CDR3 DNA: TGTGCCAGCAGCGCCCTCCGAGGTGGTATTAACACTGAAGCTTTCTTT

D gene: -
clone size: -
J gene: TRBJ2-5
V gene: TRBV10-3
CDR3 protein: CAISQGQETQYF
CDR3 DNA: TGTGCCATCTCCCAGGGCCAAGAGACCCAGTACTTC

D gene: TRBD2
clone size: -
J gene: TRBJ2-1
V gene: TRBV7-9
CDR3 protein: CASSPMVAGNSYNEQFF
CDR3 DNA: TGTGCCAGCAGCCCTATGGTAGCGGGGAATTCCTACAATGAGCAGTTCTTC

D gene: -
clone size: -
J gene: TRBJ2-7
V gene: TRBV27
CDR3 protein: CASSFLSAHYYEQYF
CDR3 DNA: TGTGCCAGCAGTTTTTTATCAGCTCACTACTACGAGCAGTACTTC

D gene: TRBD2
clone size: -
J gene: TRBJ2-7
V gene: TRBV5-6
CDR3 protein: CASSLVRAGVYEQYF
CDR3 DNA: TGTGCCAGCAGCTTGGTTCGAGCGGGAGTCTACGAGCAGTACTTC

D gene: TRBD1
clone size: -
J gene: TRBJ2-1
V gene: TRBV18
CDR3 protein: CASLSQGSSYNEQFF
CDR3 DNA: TGTGCCAGCTTATCACAGGGGAGCTCCTACAATGAGCAGTTCTTC

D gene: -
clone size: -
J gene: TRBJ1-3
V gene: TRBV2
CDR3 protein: CASSGLQGNTIYF
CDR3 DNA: TGTGCCAGCAGTGGACTTCAGGGAAACACCATATATTTT

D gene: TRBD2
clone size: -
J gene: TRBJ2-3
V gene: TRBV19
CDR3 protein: CASSLAGGKADTQYF
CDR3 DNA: TGTGCCAGTAGTCTAGCGGGAGGGAAAGCAGATACGCAGTATTTT

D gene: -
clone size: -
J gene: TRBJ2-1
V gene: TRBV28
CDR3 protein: CAAGGTEKYNEQFF
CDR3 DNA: TGTGCCGCCGGAGGGACCGAAAAATACAATGAGCAGTTCTTC

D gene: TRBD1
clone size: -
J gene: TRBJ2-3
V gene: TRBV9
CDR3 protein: CASSVSDRGADTQYF
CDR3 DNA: TGTGCCAGCAGCGTGTCGGACAGGGGGGCAGATACGCAGTATTTT

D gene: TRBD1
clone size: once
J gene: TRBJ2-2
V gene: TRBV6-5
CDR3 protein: CATDRGDGELFF
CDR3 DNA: TGTGCCACCGACAGGGGGGACGGGGAGCTGTTTTTT

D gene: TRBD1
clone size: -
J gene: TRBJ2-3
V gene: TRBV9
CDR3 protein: CASSVRPTMAGQGHTQYF
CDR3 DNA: TGTGCCAGCAGCGTAAGGCCGACTATGGCGGGACAGGGTCATACGCAGTATTTT

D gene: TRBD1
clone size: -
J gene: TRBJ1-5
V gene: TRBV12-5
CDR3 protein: CASGIGQGPTHNQPQHF
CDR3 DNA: TGTGCTAGTGGTATTGGACAGGGCCCGACCCATAATCAGCCCCAGCATTTT

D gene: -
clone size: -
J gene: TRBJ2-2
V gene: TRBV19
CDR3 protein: CASSLLTGELFF
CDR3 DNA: TGTGCCAGTAGTCTTCTCACCGGGGAGCTGTTTTTT

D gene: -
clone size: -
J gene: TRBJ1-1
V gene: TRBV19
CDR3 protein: CASSIAGHTEAFF
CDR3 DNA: TGTGCCAGTAGTATAGCAGGGCATACTGAAGCTTTCTTT

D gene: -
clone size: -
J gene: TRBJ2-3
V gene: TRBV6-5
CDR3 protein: CASTRGQTDTQYF
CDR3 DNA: TGTGCCAGCACAAGGGGCCAGACAGATACGCAGTATTTT

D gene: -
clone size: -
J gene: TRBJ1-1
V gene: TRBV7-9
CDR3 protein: CASSFGDTEAFF
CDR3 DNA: TGTGCCAGCAGCTTCGGAGACACTGAAGCTTTCTTT